Following are 11 T cell receptor beta chains from one sample sequenced in a study of CD8 T cells in Susac syndrome. The RNA, about 0.45 to 1 ug, was put through reverse transcription using random hexamers. TCRdb called the immunoSEQ multiplex PCR reads again in MiXCR, with one record for every CDR3 protein. The data hold more than 150,000 distinct CDR3 sequences, with around 94% observed a single time. Sequenced sample: CD4+ T cells from PBMCs. The receptors derive from a human donor in good health.

V is TRBV12-3 or TRBV12-4 and J is TRBJ2-7; D call uncertain. The CDR3 extends over 13 amino acids. The V end lost 5 bases, the J end lost 7 bases, and 15 bases lay between the germline ends. CDR3 sequence (DNA): TGTGCCAGCAGTGATGGCGTTGGCTGGGAGCAGTACTTC. Translating gives CASSDGVGWEQYF.

This sequence joins TRBV12-3 or TRBV12-4 and TRBJ2-1; 10 bases are a match to TRBD2. Trimming removed 6 bases from V and 8 bases from J; junction bases left unmatched: 13. The CDR3 is 16 residues long. The CDR3 loop reads CASSRLGAGGPHEQFF. CDR3 in DNA: TGTGCCAGCAGCCGCCTAGGAGCGGGGGGGCCCCATGAGCAGTTCTTC.

This chain connects TRBV9 to TRBJ1-1; D not certain. Trimming took 3 bases from V and 4 from J, leaving 13 bases between them. CDR3 length: 14 amino acids. Germline-derived CDR1 and CDR2 are SGDLS and YYNGEE. CDR3 sequence (DNA): TGTGCCAGCAGCGCGACGCCCCGGGGCACTGAAGCTTTCTTT. Translation gives CASSATPRGTEAFF.

In this sample, this clonotype turned up once. This chain joins TRBV20-1 and TRBJ2-7; no clear D gene. Germline V gene data show CDR1 as DFQATT and CDR2 as SNEGSKA (reference sequence). V was cut by 1 base and J by 1 base, with 5 bases left in between. The length of the CDR3 is 12 residues. DNA of the CDR3: TGCAGTGCTAGAGTGGTGTCCTACGAGCAGTACTTC. This translates into CSARVVSYEQYF.

The chain links TRBV20-1 to TRBJ2-3, with D uncertain. Germline V lookup: CDR1 DFQATT, CDR2 SNEGSKA (reference sequence). Trimming stripped 3 bases from V and 0 bases from J, with 10 bases between. This CDR3 has 14 amino acids. In DNA, the CDR3 is TGCAGTGCTAGGCCCCCCACTAGCACAGATACGCAGTATTTT. Its protein product is CSARPPTSTDTQYF.

For the CDR3, the DNA is TGTGCCAGCAGCTCTTTGGCTAGACAGACTAGCACAGATACGCAGTATTTT. Amino acid sequence: CASSSLARQTSTDTQYF. The chain has TRBV5-6 and TRBJ2-3, with D possibly being TRBD1 (5 bases). CDR3 length equals 17 residues. Trimming left V 3 bases short and J 0 bases short, with 17 bases between. Germline V gene lookup returns CDR1 SGHDT and CDR2 YYEEEE.

The CDR3 region is CASREFQETQYF. In DNA form, the CDR3 reads TGCGCCAGCAGAGAGTTTCAAGAGACCCAGTACTTC. The chain joins TRBV5-1 to TRBJ2-5; D is undetermined. V gave up 5 bases and J gave up 2 bases, with 7 bases separating them. The CDR3 runs to 12 residues. The germline gives CDR1 SGHRS, CDR2 YFSETQ.

This clonotype has only one observation. The V gene is TRBV27, the J gene TRBJ1-1; TRBD1 aligns across 8 bases. This CDR3 contains 15 residues. The ends lost 3 bases at V and 2 bases at J; junction bases unmatched: 5. From germline, CDR1 is MNHEY and CDR2 SMNVEV (reference sequence). The CDR3 is CASSLDRAINTEAFF. The CDR3 region has the DNA TGTGCCAGCAGTTTGGACAGGGCGATTAACACTGAAGCTTTCTTT.

J is TRBJ2-3 and V is TRBV5-1; no definite D call. The germline CDR1 and CDR2 sequences are SGHRS and YFSETQ. CDR3 length: 15 residues. V was clipped by 0 bases and J by 0 bases, with 8 bases between them. The CDR3 sequence: CASSLGAASTDTQYF. CDR3 bases: TGCGCCAGCAGCTTGGGGGCGGCTAGCACAGATACGCAGTATTTT.

J is TRBJ2-3 and V is TRBV6-4; no reliable D call. Germline V gives CDR1 MRHNA, CDR2 SNTAGT. The CDR3 extends over 13 amino acids. With 2 bases removed from V and 2 bases from J, the gap between germline ends came to 5 bases. DNA of the CDR3: TGTGCCAGCAGTGACGTGGTCACAGATACGCAGTATTTT. It translates to CASSDVVTDTQYF.

The CDR3 DNA reads as TGTGCCAGCAGCTTACGACAGGGGAGGGCCCTAAACTATGGCTACACCTTC. This gives the protein CASSLRQGRALNYGYTF. The chain couples TRBV7-8 to TRBJ1-2; 8 bases line up with TRBD1. CDR1 SGHVS and CDR2 FQNEAQ come from the germline V gene. This CDR3 comprises 17 residues. The junction had 10 bases not matched to a gene; V was cut back by 2 bases and J by 2 bases.